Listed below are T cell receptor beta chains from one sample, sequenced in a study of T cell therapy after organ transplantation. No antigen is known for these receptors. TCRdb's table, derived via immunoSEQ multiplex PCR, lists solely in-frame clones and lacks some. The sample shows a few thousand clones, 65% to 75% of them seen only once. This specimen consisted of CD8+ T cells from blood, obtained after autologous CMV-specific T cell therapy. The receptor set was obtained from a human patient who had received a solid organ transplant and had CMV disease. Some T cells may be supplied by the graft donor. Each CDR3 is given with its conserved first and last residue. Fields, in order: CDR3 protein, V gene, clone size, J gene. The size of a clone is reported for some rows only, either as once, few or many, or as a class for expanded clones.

CDR3: CASSPQGETQYF
V: TRBV6-6
size: .
J: TRBJ2-5

CDR3: CASSVSGSTAYEQYF
V: TRBV9
size: .
J: TRBJ2-7

CDR3: CASSSGFAANTEAFF
V: TRBV7-9
size: once
J: TRBJ1-1

CDR3: CASSLRDKNQPQHF
V: TRBV5-1
size: few
J: TRBJ1-5

CDR3: CASTKGEGGELFF
V: TRBV6-5
size: .
J: TRBJ2-2

CDR3: CASSQDRGLSYEQYF
V: TRBV4-1
size: few
J: TRBJ2-7

CDR3: CASRPGVGNQPQHF
V: TRBV5-5
size: .
J: TRBJ1-5

CDR3: CAISSWTGSSGNTIYF
V: TRBV10-3
size: .
J: TRBJ1-3

CDR3: CASSPLVGGASDTQYF
V: TRBV7-9
size: .
J: TRBJ2-3

CDR3: CASSDGQGYDDEAFF
V: TRBV2
size: .
J: TRBJ1-1

CDR3: CASSTSGAQRANVLTF
V: TRBV19
size: .
J: TRBJ2-6

CDR3: CASSQETSGEISTDTQYF
V: TRBV9
size: .
J: TRBJ2-3